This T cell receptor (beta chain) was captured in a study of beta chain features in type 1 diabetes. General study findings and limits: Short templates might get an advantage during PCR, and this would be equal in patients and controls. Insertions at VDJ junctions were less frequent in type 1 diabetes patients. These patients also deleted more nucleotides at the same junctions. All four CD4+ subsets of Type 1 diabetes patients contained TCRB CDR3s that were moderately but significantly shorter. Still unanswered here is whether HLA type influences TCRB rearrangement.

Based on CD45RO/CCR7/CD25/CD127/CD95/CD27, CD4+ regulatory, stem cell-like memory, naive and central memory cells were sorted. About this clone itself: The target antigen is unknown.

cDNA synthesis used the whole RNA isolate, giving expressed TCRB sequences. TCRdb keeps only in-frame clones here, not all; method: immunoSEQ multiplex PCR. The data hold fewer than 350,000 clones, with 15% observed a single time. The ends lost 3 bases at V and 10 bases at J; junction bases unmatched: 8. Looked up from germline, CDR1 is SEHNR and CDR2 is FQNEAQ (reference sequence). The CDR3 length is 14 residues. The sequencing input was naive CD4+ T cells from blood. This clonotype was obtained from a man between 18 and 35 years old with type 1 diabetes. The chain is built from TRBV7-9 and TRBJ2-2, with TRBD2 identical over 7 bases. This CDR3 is CASSFFAGEVELFF. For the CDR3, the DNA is TGTGCCAGCAGCTTCTTCGCGGGAGAGGTGGAGCTGTTTTTT.